These 21 T cell receptor beta chains were sequenced from one sample in a study of T cell responses to AZD1222 COVID-19 vaccine. Clones were sequenced by immunoSEQ multiplex PCR, and TCRdb holds only the in-frame ones, with some missing. Counted here are 150,000 or so clones, around 90% occurring once; the ten biggest clones make up approximately 17%. This specimen was peripheral blood, taken on day 0 of AZD1222 vaccination. The receptor set was obtained from an adult in good health.

The genes are TRBV7-9 and TRBJ1-1, with D hard to call. This CDR3 is built from 14 residues. V was cut by 5 bases and J by 4 bases, with 14 bases left in between. CDR1 is SEHNR and CDR2 is FQNEAQ in the germline V gene (reference sequence). This CDR3 reads CASSAYLGATEAFF. The CDR3 DNA reads TGTGCCAGCAGCGCCTACTTGGGAGCCACTGAAGCTTTCTTT.

This clone was found once. The CDR3: CASSNEPQAVTNEKLFF. The CDR3 DNA follows: TGTGCCAGCAGCAACGAACCTCAAGCGGTAACTAATGAAAAACTGTTTTTT. This chain connects TRBV5-4 to TRBJ1-4; unclear D gene. Germline lookup yields CDR1 SGHNT and CDR2 YYREEE (reference sequence). V was pared by 4 bases and J by 1 base, with 17 bases between. This CDR3 has 17 amino acids.

V and J are TRBV19 and TRBJ1-6; no definite D call. Germline V gives CDR1 LNHDA, CDR2 SQIVND (reference sequence). The V gene lost 5 bases and the J gene lost 3 bases, with 8 bases spanning the gap. This CDR3 contains 14 residues. CDR3 sequence: CASSAVDYNSPLHF. DNA for the CDR3: TGTGCCAGTAGTGCAGTGGACTATAATTCACCCCTCCACTTT.

This chain links TRBV15 with TRBJ1-2; D is undetermined. The length of the CDR3 is 14 residues. Trimming cost V 1 base and J 4 bases, with 10 bases left between them. Germline V CDR1 and CDR2: LNHNV, YYDKDF (reference sequence). CDR3 sequence: CATSRVETFYGYTF. CDR3 nucleotide sequence: TGTGCCACCAGCAGAGTCGAGACATTCTATGGCTACACCTTC.

The chain uses TRBV5-6 and TRBJ1-1; perhaps TRBD1 as D (6 bases). The germline gives CDR1 SGHDT, CDR2 YYEEEE. The CDR3 covers 16 residues. V was clipped by 4 bases and J by 1 base, with 17 bases between them. CDR3 residues: CASSLSRGGANTEAFF. The CDR3 coding sequence is TGTGCCAGCAGCCTCTCTAGAGGGGGGGCGAACACTGAAGCTTTCTTT.

The V and J genes are TRBV9 and TRBJ1-1; D is uncertain. CDR3 length equals 13 residues. The germline gives CDR1 SGDLS, CDR2 YYNGEE. V lost 2 bases, J lost 1 base, and 6 bases lay in between. The CDR3 sequence is CASSVSGNTEAFF. The CDR3 nucleotides read TGTGCCAGCAGCGTTTCAGGGAACACTGAAGCTTTCTTT. Looking up the rest from reference TRBV9 and TRBJ1-1 gives the full variable domain: DSGVTQTPKHLITATGQRVTLRCSPRSGDLSVYWYQQSLDQGLQFLIQYYNGEERAKGNILERFSAQQFPDLHSELNLSSLELGDSALYFCASSVSGNTEAFFGQGTRLTVV.

The CDR3 nucleotides read TGTGCCACCAGCAGAGATACTAGCGGGGGCAATGAGCAGTTCTTC. As protein: CATSRDTSGGNEQFF. The V and J genes are TRBV15 and TRBJ2-1, with 11 bases matching TRBD2. Germline lookup yields CDR1 LNHNV and CDR2 YYDKDF (reference sequence). J was trimmed by 6 bases and V by 0 bases; bases with no gene match: 1. This CDR3 contains 15 residues.

This chain links TRBV11-2 with TRBJ2-7; 10 bases match TRBD2. Germline CDR1 SGHAT, CDR2 FQNNGV. Trimming removed 4 bases from V and 6 bases from J; junction bases left unmatched: 3. The CDR3 sequence is 13 residues long. CDR3 coding DNA: TGTGCCAGCAGCTCAGCTAGCGGGAGCGAGCAGTACTTC. Its protein product is CASSSASGSEQYF.

This chain links TRBV24-1 with TRBJ2-1, with D perhaps TRBD2 (6 bases). Germline lookup yields CDR1 KGHDR and CDR2 SFDVKD. V was shortened by 0 bases and J by 2 bases, with 13 bases between the two germline ends. The CDR3 is 17 residues long. CDR3 loop: CATSDLVPGATYNEQFF. In DNA, the CDR3 is TGTGCCACCAGTGATTTGGTCCCGGGAGCAACCTACAATGAGCAGTTCTTC.

V gene TRBV6-5 combines with J gene TRBJ2-2, with D possibly called TRBD1 or TRBD2 (6 bases each). This CDR3 has 14 amino acids. CDR1 and CDR2 from the germline V gene are MNHEY and SVGAGI. The V end was cut by 6 bases, the J end by 5 bases, with 13 bases between. The CDR3 reads CASRTRRGTGELFF. The CDR3 nucleotides are TGTGCCAGCAGGACTAGGAGGGGGACCGGGGAGCTGTTTTTT.

This clone occurred once. The CDR3 spells CATSGPLGGAQDYGYTF. The CDR3 coding sequence is TGTGCCACCAGTGGTCCCCTGGGGGGGGCGCAGGACTATGGCTACACCTTC. The genes are TRBV24-1 and TRBJ1-2; possible D gene TRBD1, 6 bases. The V end was cut by 5 bases, the J end by 3 bases, with 21 bases between. The CDR3 is 17 amino acids. Germline CDR1 reads KGHDR; CDR2 reads SFDVKD.

CDR3 sequence (DNA): TGTGCCAGCAGCCAAGAGGGGAGGAACACTGAAGCTTTCTTT. This encodes CASSQEGRNTEAFF. The chain joins TRBV3-1 (or the pseudogene TRBV3-2) to TRBJ1-1; no definite D call. This CDR3 contains 14 residues. Germline V lookup: CDR1 LGHDT, CDR2 YNNKEL (reference sequence). Trimming stripped 0 bases from V and 1 base from J, with 6 bases between.

The rearrangement joins TRBV5-8 to TRBJ1-3; D unresolved. Germline V gene sequence: CDR1 SGHTS, CDR2 YDEGEE. This CDR3 has 13 residues. V dropped 5 bases and J dropped 2 bases, with 8 bases sitting between them. Written as DNA, the CDR3 is TGTGCCAGCAGATATAGGACTGGAAACACCATATATTTT. Amino acids: CASRYRTGNTIYF.

Points on this clone: This CDR3 is also generated by other DNA sequences in the sample. The rearrangement links TRBV9 to TRBJ2-6, with D hard to call. The V and J ends lost 0 bases and 2 bases respectively, with 6 bases between them. Germline V gene lookup returns CDR1 SGDLS and CDR2 YYNGEE. There are 15 residues in the CDR3. The CDR3 DNA is TGTGCCAGCAGCGTAGGGGGTGCTGGGGCCAACGTCCTGACTTTC. Its translation is CASSVGGAGANVLTF.

CDR3 DNA sequence: TGCGCCAGCAGCCAAGGGGACGCTCAATACGAGCAGTACTTC. It codes for CASSQGDAQYEQYF. This rearrangement joins TRBV4-1 to TRBJ2-7; D tentatively fits TRBD1 or TRBD2 (5 bases each). Trimming cost V 1 base and J 4 bases, with 11 bases left between them. The V gene's germline CDR1 is MGHRA and CDR2 YSYEKL. The CDR3 has 14 amino acids.

This clone has more than one count but fewer than ten. V gene TRBV29-1 combines with J gene TRBJ1-5, with TRBD1 matching over 9 bases. V gave up 6 bases and J gave up 2 bases; unmatched junction bases: 2. Germline V gene data show CDR1 as SQVTM and CDR2 as ANQGSEA. The CDR3 covers 13 residues. The CDR3: CSVGDRGNQPQHF. In DNA, the CDR3 is TGCAGCGTGGGGGACAGGGGCAATCAGCCCCAGCATTTT.

A word on this clone: This CDR3 is also generated by other DNA sequences in the sample. The V call is TRBV30, the J call TRBJ2-7; D is unclear. Germline-derived CDR1 and CDR2 are GTSNPN and SVGIG (reference sequence). V shed 2 bases and J shed 2 bases, with 4 bases lying between them. The CDR3 is 11 residues long. CDR3 sequence: CAWSRAYEQYF. DNA for the CDR3: TGTGCCTGGAGTAGAGCCTACGAGCAGTACTTC.

The rearrangement joins TRBV3-1 (or the pseudogene TRBV3-2) to TRBJ1-2; 8 bases fit TRBD1. The CDR3 is made up of 13 amino acids. CDR1 is LGHDT, CDR2 YNNKEL, per germline (reference sequence). V was pared by 5 bases and J by 6 bases, with 5 bases of the junction left unmatched. In DNA form, the CDR3 reads TGTGCCAGCAGCTCCCGGACAGGGCATGGCTACACCTTC. It is translated as CASSSRTGHGYTF.

The CDR3, as DNA: TGTGCCAGCAGCTTACCATTGGGGGGAGTTTCGGCCAAAAACATTCAGTACTTC. Translated, it gives CASSLPLGGVSAKNIQYF. The genes are TRBV7-2 and TRBJ2-4; D is perhaps TRBD2 (6 bases). The V gene lost 2 bases and the J gene lost 1 base, with 18 bases spanning the gap. CDR1 is SGHTA, CDR2 FQGNSA, per germline. The CDR3 consists of 18 residues.

This clone was recorded once. The chain uses TRBV27 and TRBJ2-5, with TRBD2 as a possible D gene (6 bases). Looked up from germline, CDR1 is MNHEY and CDR2 is SMNVEV (reference sequence). Trimming pared 5 bases from V and 7 bases from J, leaving 35 bases between. The CDR3 extends over 20 amino acids. In DNA form, the CDR3 reads TGTGCCAGCAGTCTCCACAGCAGTTCCCCCCGTACTAGCCCCCAGCCGACCCAGTACTTC. Residues: CASSLHSSSPRTSPQPTQYF.

The chain combines TRBV9 with TRBJ1-1, with unresolved D. The germline gives CDR1 SGDLS, CDR2 YYNGEE. Trimming took 0 bases from V and 2 from J, leaving 11 bases between them. This CDR3 comprises 15 residues. CDR3 sequence reads: CASSVGQALNTEAFF. The DNA for the CDR3 is TGTGCCAGCAGCGTAGGGCAGGCCTTAAACACTGAAGCTTTCTTT.